These 6 T cell receptor beta chains were sequenced from one sample in a study of blood T cell repertoires in COVID-19. Produced via immunoSEQ multiplex PCR; TCRdb's table is partial and in-frame only. The sample contains 250,000 to 300,000 clones, about 86% of which appear only once. The sequenced material came from peripheral blood. The receptor set was obtained from a woman aged 60 to 75 with active or convalescent COVID-19.

The CDR3, as DNA: TGTGCCAGCAGCGTTAGTACTAGCGGGGGCAGAGAGACCCAGTACTTC. Translating gives CASSVSTSGGRETQYF. The V gene is TRBV9, the J gene TRBJ2-5; 11 bases are a match to TRBD2. CDR3 length equals 16 residues. V lost 2 bases to trimming and J lost 4 bases; unmatched junction nucleotides: 7. Germline V lookup: CDR1 SGDLS, CDR2 YYNGEE.

The gene calls are TRBV6-1 and TRBJ2-4; 10 bases agree with TRBD1. From germline, CDR1 is MNHNS and CDR2 SASEGT. Trimming at V came to 4 bases and at J to 4 bases, leaving 13 bases not matched to a gene. CDR3 length: 18 amino acids. In DNA, the CDR3 is TGTGCCAGCAGTGCCGCCCGGGACAGGGGACGAGGGAAAAACATTCAGTACTTC. This translates into CASSAARDRGRGKNIQYF.

The chain carries TRBV5-4 and TRBJ2-3; D perhaps matches TRBD2 (5 bases). From germline, CDR1 is SGHNT and CDR2 YYREEE (reference sequence). There are 13 residues in the CDR3. V shed 1 base and J shed 4 bases, with 7 bases lying between them. The CDR3 here is CASSLTSPDTQYF. CDR3 bases: TGTGCCAGCAGCTTGACTAGTCCAGATACGCAGTATTTT.

The chain carries TRBV6-5 and TRBJ1-5; possibly TRBD1 for D (5 bases). V was cut by 6 bases and J by 3 bases, with 12 bases left in between. Germline-derived CDR1 and CDR2 are MNHEY and SVGAGI. CDR3 size: 14 residues. CDR3 sequence reads: CASRIDSNNQPQHF. Written as DNA, the CDR3 is TGTGCCAGCAGGATCGACAGCAACAATCAGCCCCAGCATTTT.

The chain has TRBV12-5 and TRBJ2-3; D not certain. This CDR3 is built from 14 residues. CDR1 is LGHNT and CDR2 is FRNRAP in the germline V gene. V lost 4 bases and J lost 0, with 8 bases in between. CDR3 in amino acids: CASGSLTSTDTQYF. The CDR3 DNA sequence: TGTGCTAGTGGTTCGTTGACTAGCACAGATACGCAGTATTTT. Variable domain in full (rest from reference TRBV12-5 and TRBJ2-3): DARVTQTPRHKVTEMGQEVTMRCQPILGHNTVFWYRQTMMQGLELLAYFRNRAPLDDSGMPKDRFSAEMPDATLATLKIQPSEPRDSAVYFCASGSLTSTDTQYFGPGTRLTVL.

CDR3 region: CASSLGGNTGELFF. The CDR3 DNA reads TGTGCCAGCAGCCTGGGAGGGAACACCGGGGAGCTGTTTTTT. The V and J genes are TRBV5-8 and TRBJ2-2; possibly TRBD2 for D (6 bases). The CDR3 length is 14 residues. V shed 4 bases and J shed 1 base, with 8 bases lying between them. The germline V gene encodes CDR1 SGHTS and CDR2 YDEGEE.